The 22 T cell receptor beta chains reported below all come from one sample, sequenced in a study of cytomegalovirus exposure and HLA in healthy donors. In the PCR, 60 Vbeta and 13 Jbeta primers were used. Libraries were prepared by immunoSEQ multiplex PCR; TCRdb keeps only in-frame clonotypes and omits some of them. The table includes roughly 150,000 clones, less than 90% detected once. Sequencing was done on a sample of PBMCs. Every receptor here comes from a man in his forties or fifties in good health and CMV-seropositive.

The gene calls are TRBV2 and TRBJ1-5, with D tentatively TRBD1 (5 bases). This CDR3 region has 14 residues. Germline V gene data show CDR1 as SNHLY and CDR2 as FYNNEI. Trimming pared 3 bases from V and 5 bases from J, leaving 11 bases between. The CDR3: CASSEGGVDQPQHF. In DNA, the CDR3 is TGTGCCAGCAGTGAGGGGGGGGTGGATCAGCCCCAGCATTTT.

The J gene is TRBJ2-7, the V gene TRBV27; D not resolved. The CDR3 extends over 13 amino acids. V shed 3 bases and J shed 2 bases, with 8 bases lying between them. The V gene's germline CDR1 is MNHEY and CDR2 SMNVEV (reference sequence). The CDR3 DNA reads as TGTGCCAGCAGTTTCGGCCGGGCCTACGAGCAGTACTTC. This translates into CASSFGRAYEQYF.

The chain carries TRBV27 and TRBJ1-1; D may be TRBD1 (6 bases). CDR3 size: 19 residues. V was cut by 0 bases and J by 0 bases, with 20 bases left in between. From germline, CDR1 is MNHEY and CDR2 SMNVEV (reference sequence). The CDR3 here is CASSLSPPSTGRLNTEAFF. CDR3 DNA: TGTGCCAGCAGTTTATCTCCCCCTTCGACAGGCAGACTGAACACTGAAGCTTTCTTT.

The V call is TRBV14, the J call TRBJ1-1; a possible D gene is TRBD1 (6 bases). The germline gives CDR1 SGHDN, CDR2 FVKESK. V shed 1 base and J shed 6 bases, with 15 bases lying between them. There are 15 residues in the CDR3. CDR3 sequence (DNA): TGTGCCAGCAGCCAAGTACGTACAGGGACATCTGAAGCTTTCTTT. Translation gives CASSQVRTGTSEAFF.

This rearrangement joins TRBV21-1 to TRBJ1-6; the DNA was not compared with TRBD1, the D call given in the table. TRBV21-1 is given as a pseudogene. The CDR3 loop spans 15 amino acids. This CDR3 is CASSKATVNNSPLHF. CDR3 bases: TGTGCCAGCAGCAAGGCGACAGTAAATAATTCACCCCTCCACTTT.

The rearrangement joins TRBV28 to TRBJ2-3, with a tentative D call TRBD2 (6 bases). The germline V gene encodes CDR1 MDHEN and CDR2 SYDVKM. CDR3 length: 16 residues. V was cut by 5 bases and J by 4 bases, with 19 bases left in between. The CDR3 loop is CASSPTLDRGADTQYF. The CDR3 coding sequence is TGTGCCAGCAGTCCTACCCTCGACCGCGGGGCAGATACGCAGTATTTT.

This sequence joins TRBV6-1 and TRBJ2-7, with D perhaps matching TRBD1 (7 bases). Trimming removed 7 bases at V and 8 bases at J, with 21 bases between. The CDR3 has 14 residues. Germline V gene sequence: CDR1 MNHNS, CDR2 SASEGT. The CDR3 DNA reads as TGTGCCAGCAATCCGGGACAGACGGGGGTCAAGCAGTACTTC. This sequence encodes CASNPGQTGVKQYF.

The gene calls are TRBV10-3 and TRBJ2-1, with 10 bases aligning to TRBD2. The CDR3 covers 19 residues. V shed 0 bases and J 5 bases; nucleotides not matched to a gene: 13. Germline CDR1 reads ENHRY; CDR2 reads SYGVKD. The CDR3 here is CAISESVTGLAVAHNEQFF. In DNA, the CDR3 is TGTGCCATCAGTGAGTCGGTGACCGGACTAGCGGTAGCTCACAATGAGCAGTTCTTC.

The chain recombines TRBV4-3 with TRBJ1-5; 7 bases agree with TRBD1. V lost 3 bases, J lost 3 bases, and 2 bases stayed unmatched. The CDR3 contains 14 residues. Germline V lookup: CDR1 LGHNA, CDR2 YSLEER. In DNA form, the CDR3 reads TGCGCCAGCAGCCAGGGACAGACCAATCAGCCCCAGCATTTT. Its translation: CASSQGQTNQPQHF.

V gene TRBV5-1 combines with J gene TRBJ2-6, with D possibly matching TRBD1 (6 bases). Germline V CDR1 and CDR2: SGHRS, YFSETQ. V dropped 5 bases and J dropped 0 bases, with 21 bases sitting between them. CDR3 length equals 19 residues. This CDR3 reads CASRDPGQNVVSGANVLTF. CDR3 coding DNA: TGCGCCAGCAGGGACCCGGGACAAAACGTTGTCTCTGGGGCCAACGTCCTGACTTTC.

The CDR3 reads CASSLEGGTSGGSYEQYF. CDR3 bases: TGTGCCAGCAGCTTAGAAGGGGGGACTAGCGGGGGGTCCTACGAGCAGTACTTC. This rearrangement joins TRBV7-2 to TRBJ2-7; 15 nucleotides line up with TRBD2. In germline, CDR1 is SGHTA, CDR2 FQGNSA. V lost 1 base and J lost 1; bases outside the gene matches: 5. The CDR3 runs to 18 residues.

The chain links TRBV5-1 to TRBJ1-2; 7 bases fit TRBD1. CDR1 is SGHRS, CDR2 YFSETQ, per germline. V gave up 7 bases and J gave up 1 base; unmatched junction bases: 10. This CDR3 is built from 15 residues. CDR3 in amino acids: CASGKTGYDNYGYTF. The CDR3, as DNA: TGCGCCAGCGGGAAGACAGGGTATGATAACTATGGCTACACCTTC.

In the case of this clone: The same CDR3 can be traced to other DNA sequences in this sample. This chain links TRBV19 with TRBJ1-5; D unresolved. This CDR3 comprises 14 residues. V was trimmed by 7 bases and J by 0 bases, leaving 10 bases between them. Germline CDR1 is LNHDA and CDR2 is SQIVND (reference sequence). CDR3 residues: CASKTGDSNQPQHF. CDR3 nucleotide sequence: TGTGCCAGTAAGACCGGGGATAGCAATCAGCCCCAGCATTTT.

The rearrangement joins TRBV5-5 to TRBJ2-5, with D maybe TRBD1 (5 bases). The V gene lost 0 bases and the J gene lost 2 bases, with 11 bases spanning the gap. The CDR3 has 15 residues. Germline loops: CDR1 SGHKS, CDR2 YYEKEE (reference sequence). CDR3 in amino acids: CASSLVGAGQETQYF. For the CDR3, the DNA is TGTGCCAGCAGCTTGGTTGGGGCAGGGCAAGAGACCCAGTACTTC.

The rearrangement links TRBV6-1 to TRBJ2-7; TRBD2 might be the D (5 bases). The CDR3 sequence is 11 residues long. Between the trimmed V and J ends, which lost 9 bases and 3 bases, there was a span of 9 bases. Germline assignment: CDR1 MNHNS and CDR2 SASEGT. The DNA of the CDR3 is TGTGCCAGTCTTCGGGGCTACGAGCAGTACTTC. Translation gives CASLRGYEQYF.

This chain joins TRBV29-1 and TRBJ1-2; D remains unclear. Looked up from germline, CDR1 is SQVTM and CDR2 is ANQGSEA. The germline V and J ends were trimmed by 4 bases and 8 bases, with 11 bases remaining between them. This CDR3 region has 11 residues. The CDR3 region has the DNA TGCAGCGTTGGGGAGACACGAGGCTACACCTTC. It specifies CSVGETRGYTF.

The V and J genes are TRBV9 and TRBJ2-7, with a tentative D call TRBD2 (6 bases). The CDR3 runs 14 residues. Germline V CDR1 and CDR2: SGDLS, YYNGEE. V lost 0 bases, J lost 4 bases, and 11 bases lay in between. The CDR3 spells CASSVASDGYEQYF. The CDR3, as DNA: TGTGCCAGCAGCGTAGCTAGCGATGGTTACGAGCAGTACTTC.

The chain joins TRBV7-2 to TRBJ1-1; perhaps TRBD1 as D (5 bases). In germline, CDR1 is SGHTA, CDR2 FQGNSA. V was pared by 9 bases and J by 1 base, with 12 bases between. This CDR3 is 13 amino acids long. The DNA for the CDR3 is TGTGCCAGTTCAAGGGGTGAGAACACTGAAGCTTTCTTT. Protein product: CASSRGENTEAFF. Combining the CDR3 with reference TRBV7-2 and TRBJ1-1 gives the whole variable domain GAGVSQSPSNKVTEKGKDVELRCDPISGHTALYWYRQSLGQGLEFLIYFQGNSAPDKSGLPSDRFSAERTGGSVSTLTIQRTQQEDSAVYLCASSRGENTEAFFGQGTRLTVV.

This clone was recorded only once. V and J are TRBV5-1 and TRBJ2-5; 10 bases fit TRBD1. Looked up from germline, CDR1 is SGHRS and CDR2 is YFSETQ. With V trimmed by 5 bases and J by 5 bases, 9 bases remained unmatched. CDR3 size: 15 residues. The CDR3 DNA reads TGCGCCAGCAGAACCGGGACAGGGGATTGGGAGACCCAGTACTTC. It translates to CASRTGTGDWETQYF.

The chain couples TRBV6-5 to TRBJ2-2; D is unclear. Germline V gene lookup returns CDR1 MNHEY and CDR2 SVGAGI. This CDR3 region has 15 residues. The V and J ends lost 2 bases and 0 bases respectively, with 7 bases between them. The CDR3 here is CASSYLKTNTGELFF. The CDR3, as DNA: TGTGCCAGCAGTTACCTAAAAACGAACACCGGGGAGCTGTTTTTT.

This rearrangement joins TRBV5-1 to TRBJ1-4; no reliable D call. Trimming left V 4 bases short and J 4 bases short, with 11 bases between. CDR1 is SGHRS, CDR2 YFSETQ, per germline. This CDR3 comprises 14 residues. The CDR3 protein is CASSILGFNEKLFF. The CDR3 DNA follows: TGCGCCAGCAGCATACTCGGGTTTAATGAAAAACTGTTTTTT.

The genes are TRBV7-6 and TRBJ2-3; TRBD2 agrees at 11 bases. Germline assignment: CDR1 SGHVS and CDR2 FNYEAQ. V was pared by 5 bases and J by 4 bases, with 5 bases of the junction left unmatched. The CDR3 has 15 amino acids. The CDR3 sequence: CASSPTSGSPDTQYF. CDR3 DNA: TGTGCCAGCAGCCCTACTAGCGGGAGCCCAGATACGCAGTATTTT.